This TCR beta chain comes out of a study of cytomegalovirus exposure and HLA in healthy donors. Study results and caveats: In a later analysis, donors in an Asian-associated ancestry cluster reportedly had fewer N-insertions in productive TCRs than the cohort mean. Exclusion applied to some V segments, including TRBV6-2 and TRBV6-3, as they were indistinguishable. For TCR beta chains, V- and J-gene trimming was later linked to a missense DCLRE1C variant.

Comments on this clone: Its antigen is currently unknown. This same CDR3 is encoded by further DNA sequences in the sample.

It was with 60 Vbeta and 13 Jbeta primers that the PCR ran. Profiling relied on immunoSEQ multiplex PCR, and the TCRdb table lists in-frame clones only, not all of them. Of about 260,000 clones listed, roughly 86% are singletons. CDR3 length: 12 amino acids. Germline lookup yields CDR1 SGHAT and CDR2 FQNNGV. Trimming left V 5 bases short and J 5 bases short, with 9 bases between. This receptor was obtained from a woman aged 35 to 49 in good health and CMV-seropositive. The specimen sequenced was PBMCs. The gene calls are TRBV11-2 and TRBJ1-2; a possible D gene is TRBD1 (5 bases). CDR3 DNA sequence: TGTGCCAGCAGCCCCGGGGGGTATGGCTACACCTTC. Amino acids: CASSPGGYGYTF. Full variable domain (outside the CDR3, taken from reference TRBV11-2 and TRBJ1-2): EAGVAQSPRYKIIEKRQSVAFWCNPISGHATLYWYQQILGQGPKLLIQFQNNGVVDDSQLPKDRFSAERLKGVDSTLKIQPAKLEDSAVYLCASSPGGYGYTFGSGTRLTVV.